What follows is one T cell receptor beta chain and its context. These data come from a study of blood T cell repertoires in COVID-19. Study-wide context: Donors in the United States, Italy and Spain gave samples during acute or convalescent COVID-19. The cDNA or gDNA used as material had been derived from T cells, B-cell-depleted T cells, or PBMCs.

The CDR3 contains 17 residues. CDR1 KGHSH and CDR2 LQKENI come from the germline V gene. With V trimmed by 6 bases and J by 8 bases, 18 bases remained unmatched. Original processing notes: Quantification of nucleated cells was approximated via reference gene primer amplification. The table came from immunoSEQ multiplex PCR; TCRdb's copy has only in-frame clones and leaves some out. V and J calls and clone size are copied from that table; D and trimming were computed from the DNA. Of about 190,000 clones listed, around 84% are singletons. The sequence was collected from a man aged 30-40 years with active or convalescent COVID-19. Sample: peripheral blood. The chain links TRBV18 to TRBJ2-1; TRBD2 aligns across 8 bases. The chain's CDR3 is CASSVTTGKTSVYEQFF. Written as DNA, the CDR3 is TGTGCCAGCTCGGTGACAACGGGGAAGACTAGCGTCTATGAGCAGTTCTTC. The full variable domain, in which reference TRBV18 and TRBJ2-1 provide the parts outside the CDR3, is NAGVMQNPRHLVRRRGQEARLRCSPMKGHSHVYWYRQLPEEGLKFMVYLQKENIIDESGMPKERFSAEFPKEGPSILRIQQVVRGDSAAYFCASSVTTGKTSVYEQFFGPGTRLTVL.